The text below deals with one TCR beta chain. In the study's own analysis: Quantification of nucleated cells was approximated via reference gene primer amplification. Measured with immunoSEQ multiplex PCR; TCRdb has only the in-frame clones, and not every one. For V, J and clone size, that table is used; D and trimming come from the DNA. The data contain 60,000 to 75,000 clones, approximately 85% of them singletons. This CDR3 region has 17 residues. The germline CDR1 and CDR2 sequences are SGHTA and FQGNSA. The junction had 7 bases not matched to a gene; V was cut back by 5 bases and J by 2 bases. The data were obtained in a study of blood T cell repertoires in COVID-19. Study context: Whether acute or convalescent, the COVID-19 samples came from the United States, Italy and Spain. Sources were T cells, B-cell-depleted T cells, or PBMCs; the material itself was cDNA or gDNA.

The receptor was isolated from a human donor in a cohort sampled during active COVID-19. V gene TRBV7-2 combines with J gene TRBJ2-3; 13 bases fit TRBD2. The sequencing sample was made of peripheral blood. CDR3 region: CASSLQGLAGNTDTQYF. In DNA form, the CDR3 reads TGTGCCAGCAGCCTCCAGGGACTAGCGGGGAACACAGATACGCAGTATTTT.